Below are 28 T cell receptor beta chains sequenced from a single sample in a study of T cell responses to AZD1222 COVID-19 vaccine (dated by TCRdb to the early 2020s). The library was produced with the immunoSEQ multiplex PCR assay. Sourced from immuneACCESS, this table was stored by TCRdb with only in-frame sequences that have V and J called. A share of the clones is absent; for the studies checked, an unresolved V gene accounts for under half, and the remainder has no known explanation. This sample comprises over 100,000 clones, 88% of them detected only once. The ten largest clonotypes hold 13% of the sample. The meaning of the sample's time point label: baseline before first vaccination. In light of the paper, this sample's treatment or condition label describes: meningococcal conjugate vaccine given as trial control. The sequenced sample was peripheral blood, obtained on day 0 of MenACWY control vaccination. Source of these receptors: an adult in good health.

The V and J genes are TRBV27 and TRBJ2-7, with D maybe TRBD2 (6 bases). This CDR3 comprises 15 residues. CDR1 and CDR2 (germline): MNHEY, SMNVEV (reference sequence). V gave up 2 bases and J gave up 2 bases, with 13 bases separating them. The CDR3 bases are TGTGCCAGCAGTTTAACCTCTAGCGTTGCCTACGAGCAGTACTTC. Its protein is CASSLTSSVAYEQYF.

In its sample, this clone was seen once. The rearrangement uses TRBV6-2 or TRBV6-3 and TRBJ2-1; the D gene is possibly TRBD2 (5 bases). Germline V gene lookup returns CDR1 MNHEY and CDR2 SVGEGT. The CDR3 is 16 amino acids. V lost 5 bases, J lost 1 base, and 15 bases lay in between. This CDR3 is CASSRGWVGSYNEQFF. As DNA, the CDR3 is TGTGCCAGCAGTCGGGGATGGGTTGGTTCCTACAATGAGCAGTTCTTC.

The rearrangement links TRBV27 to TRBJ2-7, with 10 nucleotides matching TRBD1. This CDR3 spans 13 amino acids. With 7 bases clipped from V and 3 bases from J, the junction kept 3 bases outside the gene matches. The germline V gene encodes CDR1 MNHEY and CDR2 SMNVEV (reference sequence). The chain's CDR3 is CASTDRGDYEQYF. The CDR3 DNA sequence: TGTGCCAGCACGGACAGGGGGGACTACGAGCAGTACTTC.

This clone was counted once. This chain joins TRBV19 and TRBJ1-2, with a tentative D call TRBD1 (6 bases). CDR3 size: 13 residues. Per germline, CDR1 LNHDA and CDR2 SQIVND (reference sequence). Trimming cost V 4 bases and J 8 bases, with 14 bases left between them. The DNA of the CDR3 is TGTGCCAGTAGTAGGGACACCTCGGGAGGCTACACCTTC. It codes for CASSRDTSGGYTF.

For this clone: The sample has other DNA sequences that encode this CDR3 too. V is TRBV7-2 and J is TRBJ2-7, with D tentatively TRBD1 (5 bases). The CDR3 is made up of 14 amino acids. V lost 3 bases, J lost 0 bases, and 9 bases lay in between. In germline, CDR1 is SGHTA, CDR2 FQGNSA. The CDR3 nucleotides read TGTGCCAGCAGCTTGGGGCTGTCCTCCTACGAGCAGTACTTC. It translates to CASSLGLSSYEQYF.

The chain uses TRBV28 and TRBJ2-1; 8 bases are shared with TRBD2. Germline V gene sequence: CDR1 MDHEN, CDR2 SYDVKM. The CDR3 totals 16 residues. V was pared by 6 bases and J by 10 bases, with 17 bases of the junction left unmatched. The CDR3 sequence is CASSPKLLAAIREQFF. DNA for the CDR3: TGTGCCAGCAGCCCTAAGTTACTAGCGGCCATTAGGGAGCAGTTCTTC.

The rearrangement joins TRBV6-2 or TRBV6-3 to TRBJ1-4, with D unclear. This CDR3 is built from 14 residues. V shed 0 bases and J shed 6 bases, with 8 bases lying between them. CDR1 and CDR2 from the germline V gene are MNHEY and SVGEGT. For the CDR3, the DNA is TGTGCCAGCAGTTACTCCGGTCACCATGAAAAACTGTTTTTT. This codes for CASSYSGHHEKLFF.

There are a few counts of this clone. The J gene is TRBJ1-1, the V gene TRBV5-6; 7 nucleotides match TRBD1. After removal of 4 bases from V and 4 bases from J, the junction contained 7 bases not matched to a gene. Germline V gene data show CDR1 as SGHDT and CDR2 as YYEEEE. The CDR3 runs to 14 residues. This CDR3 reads CASSAGQAGTEAFF. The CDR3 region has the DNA TGTGCCAGCAGCGCCGGACAGGCGGGCACTGAAGCTTTCTTT.

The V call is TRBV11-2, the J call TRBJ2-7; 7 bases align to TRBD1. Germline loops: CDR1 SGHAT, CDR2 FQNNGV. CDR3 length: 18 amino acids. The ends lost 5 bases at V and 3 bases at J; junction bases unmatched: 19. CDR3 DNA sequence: TGTGCCAGCAGCCCCCTAGGCCGAAACAGGGGAAAGGACTACGAGCAGTACTTC. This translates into CASSPLGRNRGKDYEQYF.

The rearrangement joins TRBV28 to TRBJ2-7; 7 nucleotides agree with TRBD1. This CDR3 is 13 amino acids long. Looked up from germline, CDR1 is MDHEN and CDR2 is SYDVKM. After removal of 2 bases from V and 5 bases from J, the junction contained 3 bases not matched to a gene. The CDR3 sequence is CASSLTGAHEQYF. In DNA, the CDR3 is TGTGCCAGCAGTTTAACAGGGGCCCACGAGCAGTACTTC.

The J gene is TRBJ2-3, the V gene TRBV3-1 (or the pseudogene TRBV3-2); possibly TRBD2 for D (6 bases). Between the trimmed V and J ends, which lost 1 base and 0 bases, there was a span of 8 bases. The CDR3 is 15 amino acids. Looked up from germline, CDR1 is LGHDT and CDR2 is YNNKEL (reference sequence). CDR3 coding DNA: TGTGCCAGCAGCCAAGCGGGGACTAGCACAGATACGCAGTATTTT. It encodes CASSQAGTSTDTQYF.

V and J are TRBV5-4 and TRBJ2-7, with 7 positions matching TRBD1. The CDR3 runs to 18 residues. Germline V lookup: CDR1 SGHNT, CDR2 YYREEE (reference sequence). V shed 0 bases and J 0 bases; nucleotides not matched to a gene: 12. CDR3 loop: CASSLGQGVIKSSYEQYF. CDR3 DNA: TGTGCCAGCAGCTTGGGGCAGGGGGTTATTAAAAGCTCCTACGAGCAGTACTTC.

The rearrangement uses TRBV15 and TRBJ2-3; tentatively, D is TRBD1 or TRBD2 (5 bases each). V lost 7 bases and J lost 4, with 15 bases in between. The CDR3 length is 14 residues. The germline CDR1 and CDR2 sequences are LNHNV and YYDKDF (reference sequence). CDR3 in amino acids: CATNRDRAADTQYF. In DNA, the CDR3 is TGTGCCACCAACCGGGACCGTGCGGCAGATACGCAGTATTTT.

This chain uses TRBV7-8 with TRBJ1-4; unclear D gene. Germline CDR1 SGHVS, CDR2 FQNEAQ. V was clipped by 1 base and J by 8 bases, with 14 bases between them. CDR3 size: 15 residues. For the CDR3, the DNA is TGTGCCAGCAGCTTAGTGAGGGCGATTGGGGAAAAACTGTTTTTT. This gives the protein CASSLVRAIGEKLFF. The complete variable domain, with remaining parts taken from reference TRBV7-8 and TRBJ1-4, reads GAGVSQSPRYKVAKRGQDVALRCDPISGHVSLFWYQQALGQGPEFLTYFQNEAQLDKSGLPSDRFFAERPEGSVSTLKIQRTQQEDSAVYLCASSLVRAIGEKLFFGSGTQLSVL.

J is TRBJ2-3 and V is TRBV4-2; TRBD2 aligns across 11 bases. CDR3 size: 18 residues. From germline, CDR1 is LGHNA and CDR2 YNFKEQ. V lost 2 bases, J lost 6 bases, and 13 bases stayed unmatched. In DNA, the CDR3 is TGTGCCAGCAGCCAATCTAAACCGGGACTAGCGGTCCCGGATACGCAGTATTTT. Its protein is CASSQSKPGLAVPDTQYF.

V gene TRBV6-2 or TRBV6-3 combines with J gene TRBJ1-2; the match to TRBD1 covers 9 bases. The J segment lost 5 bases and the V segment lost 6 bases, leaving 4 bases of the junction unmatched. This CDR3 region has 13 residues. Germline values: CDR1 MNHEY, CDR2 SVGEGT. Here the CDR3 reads CASSQGQGYGYTF. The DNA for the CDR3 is TGTGCCAGCAGCCAGGGACAGGGTTATGGCTACACCTTC.

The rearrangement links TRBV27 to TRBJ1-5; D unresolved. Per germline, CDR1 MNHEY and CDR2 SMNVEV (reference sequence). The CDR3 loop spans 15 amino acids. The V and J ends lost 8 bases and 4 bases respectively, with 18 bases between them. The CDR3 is CASAGSPLMNQPQHF. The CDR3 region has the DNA TGTGCCAGCGCAGGCAGTCCTCTTATGAATCAGCCCCAGCATTTT.

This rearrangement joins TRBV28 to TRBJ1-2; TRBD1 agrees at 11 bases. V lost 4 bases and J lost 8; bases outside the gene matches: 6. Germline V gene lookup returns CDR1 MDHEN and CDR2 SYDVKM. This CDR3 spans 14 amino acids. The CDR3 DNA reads TGTGCCAGCAGTTCCGGACAGGGGGCTGCCGGCTACACCTTC. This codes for CASSSGQGAAGYTF.

The CDR3 spells CASSLAGGYQPQHF. As DNA, the CDR3 is TGTGCCAGCAGCTTAGCTGGGGGCTACCAGCCCCAGCATTTT. The genes are TRBV7-2 and TRBJ1-5; the D gene is possibly TRBD1 (6 bases). CDR1 and CDR2 from the germline V gene are SGHTA and FQGNSA. This CDR3 is built from 14 residues. Trimming shortened V by 0 bases and J by 7 bases, and 10 bases separated the two germline ends.

The CDR3 sequence is CASSGQLPPYEQYF. The CDR3 coding sequence is TGTGCCAGCAGCGGCCAGTTACCCCCCTACGAGCAGTACTTC. The chain has TRBV9 and TRBJ2-7; no clear D gene. This CDR3 has 14 residues. Germline CDR1 is SGDLS and CDR2 is YYNGEE. V shed 3 bases and J shed 2 bases, with 12 bases lying between them.

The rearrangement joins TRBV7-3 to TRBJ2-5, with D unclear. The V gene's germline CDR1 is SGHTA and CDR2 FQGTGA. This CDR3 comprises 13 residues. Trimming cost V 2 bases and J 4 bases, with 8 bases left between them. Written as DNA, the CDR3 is TGTGCCAGCAGCTTAGGTGGAAGAGAGACCCAGTACTTC. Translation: CASSLGGRETQYF.

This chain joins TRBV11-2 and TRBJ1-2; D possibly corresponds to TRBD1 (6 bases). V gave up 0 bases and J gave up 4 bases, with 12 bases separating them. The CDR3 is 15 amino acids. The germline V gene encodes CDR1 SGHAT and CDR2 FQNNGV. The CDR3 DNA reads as TGTGCCAGCAGCTTAGATTGGGGGGCTTCCTATGGCTACACCTTC. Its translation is CASSLDWGASYGYTF.

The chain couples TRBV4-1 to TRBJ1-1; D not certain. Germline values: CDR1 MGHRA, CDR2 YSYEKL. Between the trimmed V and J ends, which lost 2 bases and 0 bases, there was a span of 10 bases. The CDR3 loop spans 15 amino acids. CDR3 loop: CASSQNELLNTEAFF. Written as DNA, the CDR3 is TGCGCCAGCAGCCAAAACGAACTCTTGAACACTGAAGCTTTCTTT.

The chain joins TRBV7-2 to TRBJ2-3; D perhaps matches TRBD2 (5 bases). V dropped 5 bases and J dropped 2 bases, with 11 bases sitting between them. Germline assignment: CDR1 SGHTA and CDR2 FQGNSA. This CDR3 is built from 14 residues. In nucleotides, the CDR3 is TGTGCCAGCAGCCGCGGACTCCTCACAGATACGCAGTATTTT. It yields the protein CASSRGLLTDTQYF.

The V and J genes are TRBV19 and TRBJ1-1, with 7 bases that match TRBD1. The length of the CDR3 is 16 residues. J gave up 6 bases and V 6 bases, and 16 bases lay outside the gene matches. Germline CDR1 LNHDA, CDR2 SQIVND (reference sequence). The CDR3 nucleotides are TGTGCCAGTAGGGCCTTTGATACAGGGGCTAGCGCTGAAGCTTTCTTT. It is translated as CASRAFDTGASAEAFF.

CDR3: CASSQDLLSLRDRGSGELFF. For the CDR3, the DNA is TGCGCCAGCAGCCAAGATCTTTTATCGTTGCGGGACAGGGGTTCCGGGGAGCTGTTTTTT. This sequence joins TRBV4-1 and TRBJ2-2, with 10 bases fitting TRBD1. The J segment lost 6 bases and the V segment lost 0 bases, leaving 16 bases of the junction unmatched. This CDR3 is 20 amino acids long. From germline, CDR1 is MGHRA and CDR2 YSYEKL.

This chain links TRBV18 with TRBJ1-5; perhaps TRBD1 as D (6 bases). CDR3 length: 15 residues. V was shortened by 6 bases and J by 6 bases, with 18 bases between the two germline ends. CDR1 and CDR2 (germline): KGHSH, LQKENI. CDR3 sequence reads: CASSQKVGAGQPQHF. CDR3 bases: TGTGCCAGCTCCCAGAAGGTGGGGGCAGGTCAGCCCCAGCATTTT.

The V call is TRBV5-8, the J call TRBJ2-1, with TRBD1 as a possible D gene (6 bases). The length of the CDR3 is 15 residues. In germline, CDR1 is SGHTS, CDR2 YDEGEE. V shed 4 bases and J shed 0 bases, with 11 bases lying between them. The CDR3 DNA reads TGTGCCAGCAGCCCCTGGGACACCTCCTACAATGAGCAGTTCTTC. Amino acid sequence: CASSPWDTSYNEQFF.